Reported below is one TCR beta chain. Its antigen is currently unknown. This sample is drawn from a study of shared clonotypes between healthy human individuals. Looking at the study overall: Three CD4 naive, three CD4 memory, two CD8 naive and one CD8 memory plate were used per donor.

The germline V gene encodes CDR1 SGHTA and CDR2 FQGNSA. J gave up 9 bases and V 3 bases, and 1 base lay outside the gene matches. The CDR3 extends over 13 amino acids. Produced via immunoSEQ multiplex PCR; TCRdb's table is partial and in-frame only. The table records some 2,000,000 clones, 95% of them present only once. Points from the study as a whole: With a handful of donors compared, roughly 4.9% of naive CD4 clonotypes were shared. Sampling covered blood only; tissue repertoires likely differ.

The clonotype comes from a man between 18 and 35 years old in good health. The chain recombines TRBV7-2 with TRBJ2-3, with 12 bases aligning to TRBD2. Sequenced sample: naive CD4+ T cells sorted from blood. The subset: CD45RA+ positively selected. The CDR3 nucleotides read TGTGCCAGCAGCTTCGGACTAGCGGGAACGCAGTATTTT. As protein: CASSFGLAGTQYF. Looking up the rest from reference TRBV7-2 and TRBJ2-3 gives the full variable domain: GAGVSQSPSNKVTEKGKDVELRCDPISGHTALYWYRQSLGQGLEFLIYFQGNSAPDKSGLPSDRFSAERTGGSVSTLTIQRTQQEDSAVYLCASSFGLAGTQYFGPGTRLTVL.